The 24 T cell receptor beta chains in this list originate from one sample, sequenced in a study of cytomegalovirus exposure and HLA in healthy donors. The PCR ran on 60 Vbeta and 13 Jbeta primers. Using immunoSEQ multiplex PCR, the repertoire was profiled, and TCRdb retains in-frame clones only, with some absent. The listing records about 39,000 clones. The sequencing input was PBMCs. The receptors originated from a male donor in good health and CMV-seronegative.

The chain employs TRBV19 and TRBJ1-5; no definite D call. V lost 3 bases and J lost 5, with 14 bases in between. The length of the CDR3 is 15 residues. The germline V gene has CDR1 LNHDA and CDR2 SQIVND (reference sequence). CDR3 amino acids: CASSINSYGYQPQHF. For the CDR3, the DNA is TGTGCCAGTAGTATTAACAGTTATGGCTATCAGCCCCAGCATTTT.

CDR3 bases: TGTGCCAGCAGCCCCTTCGGCGGGGGGAAGTCTAATACGCAGTATTTT. Translation: CASSPFGGGKSNTQYF. The V gene is TRBV14, the J gene TRBJ2-3; 8 bases map to TRBD2. CDR3 size: 16 residues. The V and J ends lost 4 bases and 7 bases, in that order; junction bases with no gene match: 13. The germline CDR1 and CDR2 sequences are SGHDN and FVKESK. The whole variable domain, filled in from reference TRBV14 and TRBJ2-3, reads EAGVTQFPSHSVIEKGQTVTLRCDPISGHDNLYWYRRVMGKEIKFLLHFVKESKQDESGMPNNRFLAERTGGTYSTLKVQPAELEDSGVYFCASSPFGGGKSNTQYFGPGTRLTVL.

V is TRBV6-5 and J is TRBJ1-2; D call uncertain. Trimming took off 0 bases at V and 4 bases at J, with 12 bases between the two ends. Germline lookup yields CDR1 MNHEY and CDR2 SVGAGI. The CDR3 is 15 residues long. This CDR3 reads CASSYSLTNLYGYTF. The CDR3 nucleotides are TGTGCCAGCAGTTACTCGCTGACAAACCTCTATGGCTACACCTTC.

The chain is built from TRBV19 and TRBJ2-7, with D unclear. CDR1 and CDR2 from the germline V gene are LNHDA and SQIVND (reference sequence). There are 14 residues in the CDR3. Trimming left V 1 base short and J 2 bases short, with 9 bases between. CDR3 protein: CASSIGRGAYEQYF. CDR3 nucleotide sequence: TGTGCCAGTAGTATAGGGAGAGGTGCCTACGAGCAGTACTTC.

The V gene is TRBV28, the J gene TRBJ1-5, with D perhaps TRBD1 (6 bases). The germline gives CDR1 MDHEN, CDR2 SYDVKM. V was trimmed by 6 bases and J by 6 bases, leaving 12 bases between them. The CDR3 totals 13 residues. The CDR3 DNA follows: TGTGCCAGCAGGACACAGGGCTTTCAGCCCCAGCATTTT. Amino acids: CASRTQGFQPQHF.

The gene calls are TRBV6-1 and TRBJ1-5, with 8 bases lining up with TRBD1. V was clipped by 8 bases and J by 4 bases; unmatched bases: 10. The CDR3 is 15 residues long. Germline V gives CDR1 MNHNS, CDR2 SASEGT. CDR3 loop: CASRLLTGANQPQHF. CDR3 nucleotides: TGTGCCAGCCGACTCTTGACAGGGGCGAATCAGCCCCAGCATTTT.

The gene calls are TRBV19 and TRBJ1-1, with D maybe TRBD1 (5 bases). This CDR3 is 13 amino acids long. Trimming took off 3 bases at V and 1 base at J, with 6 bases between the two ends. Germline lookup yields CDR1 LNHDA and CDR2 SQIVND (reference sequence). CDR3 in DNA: TGTGCCAGTAGTATTCAGGGGAACACTGAAGCTTTCTTT. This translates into CASSIQGNTEAFF. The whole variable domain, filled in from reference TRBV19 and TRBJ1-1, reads DGGITQSPKYLFRKEGQNVTLSCEQNLNHDAMYWYRQDPGQGLRLIYYSQIVNDFQKGDIAEGYSVSREKKESFPLTVTSAQKNPTAFYLCASSIQGNTEAFFGQGTRLTVV.

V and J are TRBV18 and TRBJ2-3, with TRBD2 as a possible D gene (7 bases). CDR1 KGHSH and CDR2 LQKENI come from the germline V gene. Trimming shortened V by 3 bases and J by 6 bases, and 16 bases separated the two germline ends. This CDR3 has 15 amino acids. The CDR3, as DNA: TGTGCCAGCTCACCGTGGGGGGGCCTAGGGGATACGCAGTATTTT. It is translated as CASSPWGGLGDTQYF. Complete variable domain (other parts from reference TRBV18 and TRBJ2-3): NAGVMQNPRHLVRRRGQEARLRCSPMKGHSHVYWYRQLPEEGLKFMVYLQKENIIDESGMPKERFSAEFPKEGPSILRIQQVVRGDSAAYFCASSPWGGLGDTQYFGPGTRLTVL.

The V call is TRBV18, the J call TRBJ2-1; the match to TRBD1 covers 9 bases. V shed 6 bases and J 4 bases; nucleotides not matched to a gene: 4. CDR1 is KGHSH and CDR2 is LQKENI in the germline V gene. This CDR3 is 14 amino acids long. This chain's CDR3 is CASSPDRGYNEQFF. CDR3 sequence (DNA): TGTGCCAGCTCCCCGGACAGGGGATACAATGAGCAGTTCTTC.

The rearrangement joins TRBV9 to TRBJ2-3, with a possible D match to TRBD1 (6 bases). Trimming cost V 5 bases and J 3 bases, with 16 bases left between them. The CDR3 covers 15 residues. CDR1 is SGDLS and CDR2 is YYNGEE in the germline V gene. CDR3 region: CASRSGARATDTQYF. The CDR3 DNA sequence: TGTGCCAGCAGATCAGGGGCCCGTGCGACAGATACGCAGTATTTT. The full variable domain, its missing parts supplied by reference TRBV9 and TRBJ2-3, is DSGVTQTPKHLITATGQRVTLRCSPRSGDLSVYWYQQSLDQGLQFLIQYYNGEERAKGNILERFSAQQFPDLHSELNLSSLELGDSALYFCASRSGARATDTQYFGPGTRLTVL.

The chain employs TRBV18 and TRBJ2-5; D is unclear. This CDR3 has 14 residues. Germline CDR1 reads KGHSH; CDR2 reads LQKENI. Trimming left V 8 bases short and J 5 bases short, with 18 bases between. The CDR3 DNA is TGTGCCAGCGCTCCCCCCAGTGTCGGGGAGACCCAGTACTTC. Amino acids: CASAPPSVGETQYF.

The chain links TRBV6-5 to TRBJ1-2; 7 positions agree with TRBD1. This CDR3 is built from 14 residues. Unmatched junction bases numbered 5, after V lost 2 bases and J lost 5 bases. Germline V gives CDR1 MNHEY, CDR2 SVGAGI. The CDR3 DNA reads TGTGCCAGCAGTTACGAGGGGGCAGGGTATGGCTACACCTTC. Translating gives CASSYEGAGYGYTF.

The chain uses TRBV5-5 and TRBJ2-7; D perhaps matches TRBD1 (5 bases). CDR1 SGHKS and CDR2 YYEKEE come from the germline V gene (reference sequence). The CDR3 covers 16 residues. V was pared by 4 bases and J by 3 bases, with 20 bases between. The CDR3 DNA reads TGTGCCAGCAGCCTGGGGCCTGGCCATTCAAACTACGAGCAGTACTTC. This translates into CASSLGPGHSNYEQYF.

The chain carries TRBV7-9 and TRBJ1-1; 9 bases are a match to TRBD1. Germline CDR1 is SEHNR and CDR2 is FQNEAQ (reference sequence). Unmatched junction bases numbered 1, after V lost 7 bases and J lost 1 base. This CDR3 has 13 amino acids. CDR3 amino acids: CASKQGANTEAFF. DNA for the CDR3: TGTGCCAGCAAACAGGGGGCGAACACTGAAGCTTTCTTT.

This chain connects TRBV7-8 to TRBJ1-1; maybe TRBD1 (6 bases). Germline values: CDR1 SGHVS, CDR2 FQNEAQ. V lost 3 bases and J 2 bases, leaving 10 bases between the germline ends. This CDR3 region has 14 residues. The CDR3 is CASSLAGVNTEAFF. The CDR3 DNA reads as TGTGCCAGCAGCTTGGCAGGGGTTAACACTGAAGCTTTCTTT.

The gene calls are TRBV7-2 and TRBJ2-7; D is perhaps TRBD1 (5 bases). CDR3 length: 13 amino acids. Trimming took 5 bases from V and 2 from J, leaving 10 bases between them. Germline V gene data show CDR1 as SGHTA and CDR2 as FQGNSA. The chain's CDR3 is CASSLKGTYEQYF. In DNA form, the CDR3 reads TGTGCCAGCAGCCTCAAGGGGACCTACGAGCAGTACTTC.

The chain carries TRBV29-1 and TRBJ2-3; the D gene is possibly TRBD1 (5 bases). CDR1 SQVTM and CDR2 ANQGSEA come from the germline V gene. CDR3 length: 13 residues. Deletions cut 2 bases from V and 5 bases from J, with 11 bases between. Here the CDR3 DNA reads TGCAGCGTTGAACGGCAGGGTGGAGATACGCAGTATTTT. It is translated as CSVERQGGDTQYF.

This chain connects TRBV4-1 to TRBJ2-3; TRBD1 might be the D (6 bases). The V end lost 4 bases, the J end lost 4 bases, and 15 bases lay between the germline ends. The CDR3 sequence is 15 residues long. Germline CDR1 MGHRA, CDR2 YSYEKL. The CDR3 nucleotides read TGCGCCAGCAGCCGCCTACAGGGTGGAGCAGATACGCAGTATTTT. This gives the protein CASSRLQGGADTQYF.

The CDR3 sequence: CASSLGWDRPSTDTQYF. The CDR3 region has the DNA TGTGCCAGCAGCTTAGGTTGGGACAGGCCATCCACAGATACGCAGTATTTT. The chain is built from TRBV11-3 and TRBJ2-3, with TRBD1 matching over 8 bases. The germline CDR1 and CDR2 sequences are SGHNT and YENEEA. Trimming took 1 base from V and 2 from J; bases not matched to a gene: 8. The length of the CDR3 is 17 residues.

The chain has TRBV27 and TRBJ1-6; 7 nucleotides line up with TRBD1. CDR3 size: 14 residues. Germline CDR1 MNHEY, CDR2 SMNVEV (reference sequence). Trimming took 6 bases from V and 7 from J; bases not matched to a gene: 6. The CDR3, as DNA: TGTGCCAGCAGCGCCAGGGACAGAAATTCACCCCTCCACTTT. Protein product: CASSARDRNSPLHF.

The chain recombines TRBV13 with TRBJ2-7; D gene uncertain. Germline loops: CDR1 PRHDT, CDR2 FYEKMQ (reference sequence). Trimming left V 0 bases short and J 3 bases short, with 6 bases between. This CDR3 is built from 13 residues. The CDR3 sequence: CASSLGRSYEQYF. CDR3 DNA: TGTGCCAGCAGCTTAGGCCGCAGCTACGAGCAGTACTTC.

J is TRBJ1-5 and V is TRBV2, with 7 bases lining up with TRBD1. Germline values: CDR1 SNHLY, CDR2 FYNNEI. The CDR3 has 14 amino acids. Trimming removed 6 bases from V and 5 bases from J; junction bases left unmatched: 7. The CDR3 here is CASRPGQKYQPQHF. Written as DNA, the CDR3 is TGTGCCAGCAGGCCGGGACAGAAATATCAGCCCCAGCATTTT.

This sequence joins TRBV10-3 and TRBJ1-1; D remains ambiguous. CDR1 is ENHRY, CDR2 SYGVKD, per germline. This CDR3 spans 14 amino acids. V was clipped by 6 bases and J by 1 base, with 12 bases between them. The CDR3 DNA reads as TGTGCCATCAGCCCGGCCGGCGGGAACACTGAAGCTTTCTTT. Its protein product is CAISPAGGNTEAFF.

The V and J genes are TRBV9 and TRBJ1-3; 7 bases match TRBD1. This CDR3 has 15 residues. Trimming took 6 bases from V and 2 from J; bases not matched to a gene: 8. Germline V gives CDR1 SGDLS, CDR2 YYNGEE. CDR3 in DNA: TGTGCCAGCAAAGGCGACAGGGAAGCTGGAAACACCATATATTTT. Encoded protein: CASKGDREAGNTIYF.